This T cell receptor (beta chain) was found in a study of T cell changes during pregnancy in multiple sclerosis. Germline values: CDR1 WSHSY, CDR2 SAAADI. V lost 3 bases to trimming and J lost 8 bases, with 10 bases between them. The CDR3 length is 12 residues. This clone was observed a single time. This table comes from immunoSEQ multiplex PCR, and its TCRdb copy is limited to in-frame clones, with some not included. The repertoire has 55,000 to 85,000 clones, about 95% of them found once; the top ten carry 0.5% to 0.65%. Sequenced here: peripheral blood, sampled in the third trimester of pregnancy. This receptor was identified in a female donor with multiple sclerosis, enrolled in a pregnancy study. The chain recombines TRBV10-2 with TRBJ1-2, with D unresolved. The CDR3 DNA sequence: TGCGCCAGCAGTGACCCCAACCGGGGCTACACCTTC. It yields the protein CASSDPNRGYTF.